This T cell receptor (beta chain) was sequenced for a study of T cell repertoires in cytomegalovirus infection. Across the study: Indications came from public TCR beta signatures; they pointed to CMV infection and to a matching HLA type.

TCRdb reprocessed the reads via MiXCR and lists one record per CDR3 protein. The sample contains 200,000 to 300,000 distinct CDR3 sequences, approximately 9% of which appear only once. This clonotype was recorded a few times. The antigen is unknown. Study-level results: Dominant in the ex vivo response were TCR beta clonotypes restricted by HLA-C and specific for CMV.

The source of this sequence is a human donor in good health (CMV status not recorded). Some clones in this sample may be carry-over from other donors' samples. The sample was PBMCs.

CDR3 residues: CASGLVLAGMADTQYF. In nucleotides, the CDR3 is TGTGCTAGTGGTTTGGTCCTAGCGGGGATGGCAGATACGCAGTATTTT. V and J are TRBV12-5 and TRBJ2-3; 9 bases align to TRBD2. The CDR3 covers 16 residues. Germline V lookup: CDR1 LGHNT, CDR2 FRNRAP. V lost 0 bases, J lost 4 bases, and 5 bases stayed unmatched.